Each of the 17 T cell receptor beta chains below was sequenced from the same sample in a study of early T cells in non-severe SARS-CoV-2 infection. TCRdb reanalysed the 5' RACE reads using MiXCR and keeps one entry per CDR3 protein. The sample shows roughly 70,000 distinct CDR3 sequences, roughly an eighth of them seen only once. Input material: whole blood. All receptors derive from an adult who was a healthcare worker with PCR-confirmed SARS-CoV-2 infection or an uninfected control (not recorded which).

In this sample, this clonotype turned up many times. The rearrangement links TRBV29-1 to TRBJ1-2, with no clear D. V lost 3 bases, J lost 1 base, and 6 bases lay in between. Looked up from germline, CDR1 is SQVTM and CDR2 is ANQGSEA. The CDR3 has 12 residues. The chain's CDR3 is CSVEEVNYGYTF. The CDR3 DNA follows: TGCAGCGTTGAGGAGGTTAACTATGGCTACACCTTC.

The DNA of the CDR3 is TGTGCCATCAGTGACTTAAAAGAGACCCAGTACTTC. This sequence encodes CAISDLKETQYF. V is TRBV10-3 and J is TRBJ2-5, with D uncertain. Trimming removed 3 bases at V and 3 bases at J, with 5 bases between. Germline V CDR1 and CDR2: ENHRY, SYGVKD. The CDR3 spans 12 residues.

The V call is TRBV4-1, the J call TRBJ2-5; D may be TRBD2 (5 bases). Germline lookup yields CDR1 MGHRA and CDR2 YSYEKL. The CDR3 spans 13 residues. The ends were cut back, 4 bases at V and 1 base at J, with 7 bases in the middle. The CDR3 nucleotides are TGCGCCAGCAGCCCCGGGATCCAAGAGACCCAGTACTTC. Protein sequence: CASSPGIQETQYF.

The rearrangement links TRBV20-1 to TRBJ2-7; 12 bases agree with TRBD2. The CDR3 extends over 16 amino acids. Germline CDR1 is DFQATT and CDR2 is SNEGSKA (reference sequence). V lost 5 bases to trimming and J lost 5 bases; unmatched junction nucleotides: 13. The CDR3 sequence: CSAYRDRLAGEDEQYF. CDR3 sequence (DNA): TGCAGTGCTTACCGGGACAGACTAGCGGGAGAGGACGAGCAGTACTTC.

This clonotype was detected a few times. The chain is built from TRBV6-2 or TRBV6-3 and TRBJ1-2, with TRBD1 identical over 10 bases. This CDR3 is 15 amino acids long. CDR1 MNHEY and CDR2 SVGEGT come from the germline V gene. The J segment lost 2 bases and the V segment lost 6 bases, leaving 6 bases of the junction unmatched. Here the CDR3 reads CASRTLDRGNYGYTF. CDR3 DNA sequence: TGTGCCAGCAGAACCCTGGACAGGGGGAACTATGGCTACACCTTC.

Many counts were recorded for this clonotype. The rearrangement uses TRBV29-1 and TRBJ1-4; D is uncertain. Germline V gene lookup returns CDR1 SQVTM and CDR2 ANQGSEA. Trimming removed 4 bases at V and 6 bases at J, with 15 bases between. This CDR3 is built from 14 residues. The CDR3 loop reads CSVGKGGADEKLFF. The CDR3 DNA reads as TGCAGCGTTGGTAAGGGAGGCGCGGATGAAAAACTGTTTTTT.

This clonotype was seen repeatedly, ten times or more. V is TRBV20-1 and J is TRBJ2-7; the match to TRBD2 covers 8 bases. In germline, CDR1 is DFQATT, CDR2 SNEGSKA (reference sequence). The CDR3 runs 15 residues. Trimming removed 1 base from V and 6 bases from J; junction bases left unmatched: 11. The CDR3 here is CSARGLARTPSEQYF. The CDR3 DNA sequence: TGCAGTGCTAGAGGACTAGCGAGAACCCCATCCGAGCAGTACTTC.

The table lists this clonotype with a few counts. This sequence joins TRBV18 and TRBJ2-7; D is undetermined. The CDR3 has 9 residues. V was cut by 8 bases and J by 2 bases, with 1 base left in between. Germline V gives CDR1 KGHSH, CDR2 LQKENI. This CDR3 reads CASTYEQYF. The CDR3 bases are TGTGCCAGCACCTACGAGCAGTACTTC.

This clonotype showed up just a few times. The chain employs TRBV12-5 and TRBJ2-7; D possibly corresponds to TRBD1 (5 bases). The CDR3 loop spans 13 amino acids. V was pared by 2 bases and J by 9 bases, with 14 bases between. Per germline, CDR1 LGHNT and CDR2 FRNRAP. CDR3 region: CASGLQQGVGQYF. As DNA, the CDR3 is TGTGCTAGTGGTTTGCAACAAGGGGTAGGGCAGTACTTC. Combining the CDR3 with reference TRBV12-5 and TRBJ2-7 gives the whole variable domain DARVTQTPRHKVTEMGQEVTMRCQPILGHNTVFWYRQTMMQGLELLAYFRNRAPLDDSGMPKDRFSAEMPDATLATLKIQPSEPRDSAVYFCASGLQQGVGQYFGPGTRLTVT.

This clonotype was recorded many times. CDR3 coding DNA: TGCAGTGCTACCGAGTGGGGGTTTAATGAAAAACTGTTTTTT. This sequence encodes CSATEWGFNEKLFF. The chain recombines TRBV20-1 with TRBJ1-4, with D perhaps matching TRBD1 (5 bases). The CDR3 runs 14 residues. Trimming stripped 4 bases from V and 4 bases from J, with 13 bases between. Germline CDR1 reads DFQATT; CDR2 reads SNEGSKA (reference sequence).

The V gene is TRBV7-9, the J gene TRBJ2-7, with D uncertain. This CDR3 is 11 amino acids long. Trimming cost V 3 bases and J 6 bases, with 6 bases left between them. Looked up from germline, CDR1 is SEHNR and CDR2 is FQNEAQ (reference sequence). CDR3 residues: CASSFAGEQYF. The CDR3 nucleotides are TGTGCCAGCAGCTTCGCTGGCGAGCAGTACTTC.

This clonotype was observed a few times. The rearrangement joins TRBV20-1 to TRBJ2-3; D remains unclear. Between the trimmed V and J ends, which lost 4 bases and 5 bases, there was a span of 7 bases. The V gene's germline CDR1 is DFQATT and CDR2 SNEGSKA (reference sequence). The CDR3 has 11 amino acids. This CDR3 reads CSAKLRDTQYF. DNA of the CDR3: TGCAGTGCTAAACTGAGAGATACGCAGTATTTT.

This clonotype was seen ten or more times. The V and J genes are TRBV5-1 and TRBJ2-4; D might be TRBD1 (7 bases). The CDR3 contains 13 residues. CDR1 and CDR2 (germline): SGHRS, YFSETQ. Deletions cut 5 bases from V and 8 bases from J, with 14 bases between. Here the CDR3 reads CASSLTGEDIQYF. CDR3 DNA: TGCGCCAGCAGTCTAACAGGGGAGGACATTCAGTACTTC.

This clonotype was detected only a few times. This chain joins TRBV6-1 and TRBJ2-3; TRBD2 matches at 9 bases. This CDR3 region has 15 residues. The J segment lost 2 bases and the V segment lost 5 bases, leaving 5 bases of the junction unmatched. The germline gives CDR1 MNHNS, CDR2 SASEGT. The CDR3 loop is CASSLSGGHTDTQYF. The CDR3 coding sequence is TGTGCCAGCAGTCTCAGCGGGGGGCACACAGATACGCAGTATTTT.

This clonotype was observed many times. This sequence joins TRBV20-1 and TRBJ2-3, with D possibly called TRBD1 or TRBD2 (7 bases each). The CDR3 sequence is 15 residues long. V lost 4 bases and J 3 bases, leaving 17 bases between the germline ends. Germline V CDR1 and CDR2: DFQATT, SNEGSKA (reference sequence). CDR3 nucleotides: TGCAGTGCTAACCAGGGGGGGCGGAGGACAGATACGCAGTATTTT. Protein: CSANQGGRRTDTQYF.

This clonotype was recorded at least ten times. The chain recombines TRBV6-5 with TRBJ1-5, with a possible D match to TRBD1 (5 bases). Germline CDR1 reads MNHEY; CDR2 reads SVGAGI. This CDR3 is built from 17 residues. Between the trimmed V and J ends, which lost 0 bases and 5 bases, there was a span of 17 bases. CDR3 amino acids: CASSYSTPGSADQPQHF. The CDR3 region has the DNA TGTGCCAGCAGTTACTCGACCCCAGGGAGTGCCGATCAGCCCCAGCATTTT.

This clonotype was seen many times. The chain employs TRBV7-3 and TRBJ2-2, with D maybe TRBD2 (6 bases). CDR1 and CDR2 from the germline V gene are SGHTA and FQGTGA. The CDR3 sequence is 14 residues long. V dropped 1 base and J dropped 5 bases, with 8 bases sitting between them. The CDR3: CASSLNGGTGELFF. Here the CDR3 DNA reads TGTGCCAGCAGCTTAAACGGGGGTACCGGGGAGCTGTTTTTT.